These 16 T cell receptor beta chains came from one sample sequenced in a study of cytomegalovirus exposure and HLA in healthy donors. Produced via immunoSEQ multiplex PCR; TCRdb's table is partial and in-frame only. The sample lists 100,000 or so clones, around 86% seen once, with around 4.1% in the top ten. Sequencing was done on a sample of PBMCs. The receptors were sampled from a woman aged 18-29 years in good health and CMV-seropositive.

The rearrangement joins TRBV5-1 to TRBJ1-3, with TRBD1 matching over 10 bases. Germline CDR1 reads SGHRS; CDR2 reads YFSETQ. The junction had 6 bases not matched to a gene; V was cut back by 3 bases and J by 0 bases. This CDR3 spans 17 amino acids. The CDR3 sequence is CASSSTGTGVSGNTIYF. The CDR3 DNA is TGCGCCAGCAGCTCAACCGGGACAGGGGTCTCTGGAAACACCATATATTTT.

The V and J genes are TRBV6-1 and TRBJ2-7; 10 positions match TRBD1. Germline V gives CDR1 MNHNS, CDR2 SASEGT. The J segment lost 5 bases and the V segment lost 7 bases, leaving 8 bases of the junction unmatched. The CDR3 covers 14 residues. In DNA form, the CDR3 reads TGTGCCAGCATGACCGGGACAGGGGTTAACGAGCAGTACTTC. It encodes CASMTGTGVNEQYF.

With respect to this clone: Its ends do not fully match the called genes, so a read error is possible. CDR3 nucleotide sequence: TGTGCCAGCAGCGGTCGCGCAGGGACCGAGGACTACGAACAGTACTTC. This gives the protein CASSGRAGTEDYEQYF. The V and J genes are TRBV9 and TRBJ2-7; TRBD2 is a possible D gene (6 bases). The CDR3 is 16 amino acids. CDR1 and CDR2 from the germline V gene are SGDLS and YYNGEE.

This clone appeared once. The rearrangement links TRBV11-3 to TRBJ2-3, with D tentatively TRBD2 (5 bases). The V end was cut by 4 bases, the J end by 4 bases, with 12 bases between. Germline V lookup: CDR1 SGHNT, CDR2 YENEEA. The CDR3 extends over 14 amino acids. This chain's CDR3 is CASSSPLAADTQYF. The CDR3 region has the DNA TGTGCCAGCAGCTCCCCCCTAGCCGCAGATACGCAGTATTTT.

A single count supports this clone. V and J are TRBV9 and TRBJ2-5; TRBD1 aligns across 7 bases. After removal of 0 bases from V and 4 bases from J, the junction contained 6 bases not matched to a gene. The germline V gene has CDR1 SGDLS and CDR2 YYNGEE. This CDR3 contains 15 residues. CDR3 loop: CASSVVAGGRETQYF. CDR3 DNA: TGTGCCAGCAGCGTAGTCGCAGGGGGTAGAGAGACCCAGTACTTC.

The rearrangement joins TRBV15 to TRBJ2-4, with 7 bases aligning to TRBD2. CDR3 length: 18 residues. V lost 3 bases to trimming and J lost 2 bases; unmatched junction nucleotides: 13. Germline V gives CDR1 LNHNV, CDR2 YYDKDF (reference sequence). CDR3 in amino acids: CATSSRRLAGGSKNIQYF. CDR3 in DNA: TGTGCCACCAGCAGTCGGAGACTAGCCGGGGGTTCCAAAAACATTCAGTACTTC.

The DNA for the CDR3 is TGTGCCAGCTCACCACTCCAGGGAGGCAATGAGCAGTTCTTC. It translates to CASSPLQGGNEQFF. The chain has TRBV18 and TRBJ2-1; D is possibly TRBD2 (6 bases). The germline V gene has CDR1 KGHSH and CDR2 LQKENI. The CDR3 is 14 amino acids. V lost 1 base and J 6 bases, leaving 10 bases between the germline ends.

This rearrangement joins TRBV6-5 to TRBJ2-3; D ambiguous. The germline V gene encodes CDR1 MNHEY and CDR2 SVGAGI. The CDR3 loop spans 15 amino acids. V was pared by 6 bases and J by 1 base, with 14 bases between. DNA for the CDR3: TGTGCCAGCAGCCCCCGTTGGTCGGGCACAGATACGCAGTATTTT. It encodes CASSPRWSGTDTQYF.

The rearrangement joins TRBV7-9 to TRBJ2-7; D not certain. The CDR3 spans 16 residues. The germline gives CDR1 SEHNR, CDR2 FQNEAQ (reference sequence). V was clipped by 5 bases and J by 3 bases, with 20 bases between them. The CDR3 nucleotides read TGTGCCAGCAGCATATCCTACAGAGATTCCATCTACGAGCAGTACTTC. It is translated as CASSISYRDSIYEQYF.

This clone was observed once. The chain has TRBV11-3 and TRBJ2-7; 7 nucleotides align to TRBD1. In germline, CDR1 is SGHNT, CDR2 YENEEA. This CDR3 spans 14 amino acids. V shed 4 bases, J shed 3 bases, and the junction held 6 bases outside the gene matches. Written as DNA, the CDR3 is TGTGCCAGCAGCTCGACAGGGCTCTACTACGAGCAGTACTTC. It codes for CASSSTGLYYEQYF. The complete variable domain, with remaining parts taken from reference TRBV11-3 and TRBJ2-7, reads EAGVVQSPRYKIIEKKQPVAFWCNPISGHNTLYWYLQNLGQGPELLIRYENEEAVDDSQLPKDRFSAERLKGVDSTLKIQPAELGDSAVYLCASSSTGLYYEQYFGPGTRLTVT.

This chain connects TRBV9 to TRBJ2-3, with TRBD2 as a possible D gene (7 bases). Germline assignment: CDR1 SGDLS and CDR2 YYNGEE. CDR3 length: 15 amino acids. V lost 0 bases, J lost 5 bases, and 13 bases lay in between. The CDR3 DNA is TGTGCCAGCAGCGTAGGCGGGGGCCAAGGAGATACGCAGTATTTT. Protein sequence: CASSVGGGQGDTQYF.

Concerning this clone: The junction differs from germline at one of its ends, possibly a read error. The rearrangement links TRBV7-7 to TRBJ2-7; D is unclear. Germline CDR1 SSHAT, CDR2 FNYEAQ (reference sequence). This CDR3 has 13 residues. CDR3 sequence reads: CASSLTASYEQYF. The CDR3 nucleotides read TGTGCTAGCAGCCTGACTGCTTCCTACGAGCAGTACTTC.

This chain joins TRBV27 and TRBJ2-1, with D maybe TRBD2 (6 bases). CDR3 size: 13 residues. Germline V gene data show CDR1 as MNHEY and CDR2 as SMNVEV (reference sequence). V was cut by 8 bases and J by 2 bases, with 10 bases left in between. The CDR3, as DNA: TGTGCCAGCTCGGGAGTAGCCTACAATGAGCAGTTCTTC. Protein: CASSGVAYNEQFF.

This clone was seen only a few times. The chain joins TRBV10-1 to TRBJ2-7; tentative D call: TRBD2 (5 bases). Between the trimmed V and J ends, which lost 0 bases and 8 bases, there was a span of 17 bases. The CDR3 length is 15 residues. Germline CDR1 is WNHNN and CDR2 is SYGVQD (reference sequence). The CDR3 loop reads CASSESGRGSLKQYF. CDR3 DNA: TGCGCCAGCAGTGAGTCAGGTCGCGGGTCCCTTAAGCAGTACTTC.

The rearrangement links TRBV6-6 to TRBJ2-5, with D possibly TRBD1 on 6 matching bases. CDR3 length: 15 residues. Germline CDR1 MNHNY, CDR2 SVGAGI (reference sequence). Between the trimmed V and J ends, which lost 0 bases and 5 bases, there was a span of 13 bases. CDR3 residues: CASSYSAGAGETQYF. Here the CDR3 DNA reads TGTGCCAGCAGTTACTCGGCAGGGGCTGGGGAGACCCAGTACTTC.

The chain carries TRBV10-3 and TRBJ2-7; 10 positions agree with TRBD1. V lost 5 bases and J lost 2; bases outside the gene matches: 3. The CDR3 is 14 residues long. CDR1 and CDR2 (germline): ENHRY, SYGVKD. The CDR3 loop reads CAISPGQGTYEQYF. Here the CDR3 DNA reads TGTGCCATCAGTCCGGGACAGGGGACCTACGAGCAGTACTTC.